This T cell receptor beta chain emerged from a study of cytotoxic CD8 clonotypes in ibrutinib-treated CLL (dated by TCRdb to the early 2020s). As for the study more broadly: The cohort had 11 relapsed/refractory and around 15 treatment-naive patients; approximately 18 were IGHV unmutated. Cryopreserved peripheral blood mononuclear cells were collected at three points: before therapy, at response, and at either sustained remission or disease progression. Longitudinal samples were available for about 30% of the roughly 86 trial participants. The response samples were drawn at a median of roughly twelve months into treatment, with a range of about 6 to 36 months. Every remission and progressive disease sample was obtained while ibrutinib was still being received by the patients. Partial responses were observed in 24 patients and complete responses in 2; after a median follow-up of around 68 months, remission was maintained in some 14 patients and progression was observed in some twelve. An average of 255,043 productive templates and about 100,000 productive rearrangements was obtained per sample. General conclusions and limits of the study: Clonality rose at ibrutinib response, remained stable during sustained remission, and dropped back toward baseline at progression. Public clonotypes were rare and either shrank or stayed stable during treatment, and the rise in clonality at ibrutinib response reflected expansion of private clonotypes. Sampling times were not matched between patients in sustained remission and patients whose disease was progressing, and lymph node repertoires were not examined. At baseline, clonality was higher than in age-matched healthy donors and showed a strong correlation with circulating CD8+ T-cell counts.

As regards this clone: Its specific antigen is unknown. There are no base qualities to consult, and no much larger clone falls within one base.

This sample's time point label indicates: about a year on ibrutinib. For TCR beta library preparation, roughly 2.1 micrograms of genomic DNA were isolated from cryopreserved PBMCs. Longitudinal blood samples from CLL patients receiving ibrutinib monotherapy were subjected to high-throughput TCR beta sequencing. The patients were enrolled in a single-center, open-label phase 2 trial of ibrutinib monotherapy. Each clonotype received, on average, roughly 9.6x coverage in deep resolution sequencing performed on a MiSeq, where the target depth lay between 1 in 1 million and 1 in 200,000 T cells. The immunoSEQ hsTCRB Kit was used to generate the TCR beta libraries. Concerning the study's data processing: ImmunoSEQ Data Assistant and ImmunoSEQ Analyzer were used for data analysis, and V, D and J genes were assigned according to IMGT definitions. Clonality, which ranges from 0 to 1, was calculated by subtracting the normalized Shannon entropy of productive rearrangement frequencies from one. Only overrepresented clonotypes making up at least 0.05% of the repertoire of each patient were included in the public clonotype analysis. Some twelve repertoires from age-matched healthy donors, obtained from immuneACCESS, served as clonality controls. The table was pulled from immuneACCESS by TCRdb, which kept in-frame rearrangements only. Such tables lose some clones; where checked, under half of the loss comes from unresolved V genes, and the rest has no known cause. V and J calls and clone size are given by that table; D and trimming were obtained from the DNA. Present in this sample are some 200,000 clones, 75% to 80% of which were seen just once. The leading ten clones occupy 9.5% to 12% of the sample.

V gives up 1 base and J gives up 0 bases, and the segment between their germline ends measures 14 bases. CDR1 and CDR2, looked up from the germline V gene, are SGDLS and YYNGEE. The CDR3, from cysteine to phenylalanine, totals 17 residues. Of all the DNA, just the CDR3 is kept, 51 bases in frame from base 1. The clonotype comes from a human donor with chronic lymphocytic leukemia. Recombination connected TRBV9 to TRBJ2-1; the D gene assignment is ambiguous. The sequencing here drew on PBMCs, taken after 12 months of ibrutinib treatment. This receptor has the CDR3 CASSVKLPLSSYNEQFF. The nucleotides are TGTGCCAGCAGCGTAAAGTTACCCCTCAGCTCCTACAATGAGCAGTTCTTC.